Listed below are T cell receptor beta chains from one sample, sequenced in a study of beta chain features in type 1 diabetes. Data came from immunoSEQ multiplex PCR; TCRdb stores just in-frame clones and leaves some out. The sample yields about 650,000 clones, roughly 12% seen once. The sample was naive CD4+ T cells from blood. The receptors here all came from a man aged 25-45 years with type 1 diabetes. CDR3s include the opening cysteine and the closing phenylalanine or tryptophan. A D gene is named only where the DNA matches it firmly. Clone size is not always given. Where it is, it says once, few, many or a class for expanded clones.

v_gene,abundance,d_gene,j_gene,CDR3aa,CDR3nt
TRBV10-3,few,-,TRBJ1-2,CAISDMETRGYTF,TGTGCCATCAGTGATATGGAGACGCGCGGCTACACCTTC
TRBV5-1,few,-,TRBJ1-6,CASRESDRVSPLHF,TGCGCCAGCAGAGAATCCGACAGAGTATCACCCCTCCACTTT
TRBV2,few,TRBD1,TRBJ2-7,CASRTTGSNEQYF,TGTGCCAGCAGAACGACAGGGTCCAACGAGCAGTACTTC
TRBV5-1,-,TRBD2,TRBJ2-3,CANSRGGRTDTQYF,TGCGCCAACTCGCGGGGGGGGCGCACAGATACGCAGTATTTT
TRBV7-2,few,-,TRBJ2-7,CASTARLGYYEQYF,TGTGCCAGCACCGCCCGTTTGGGCTACTACGAGCAGTACTTC
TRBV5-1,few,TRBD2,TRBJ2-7,CASSSGGTLYEQYF,TGCGCCAGCAGCTCCGGGGGGACCCTCTACGAGCAGTACTTC
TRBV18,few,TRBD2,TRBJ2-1,CASSPGTSGYNEQFF,TGTGCCAGCTCACCGGGGACTAGCGGCTACAATGAGCAGTTCTTC
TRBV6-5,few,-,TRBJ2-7,CASRRGTPTYEQYF,TGTGCCAGCCGCCGGGGAACTCCCACCTACGAGCAGTACTTC
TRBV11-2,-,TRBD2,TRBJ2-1,CASTLTSGAYNEQFF,TGTGCCAGCACCCTTACTAGCGGGGCCTACAATGAGCAGTTCTTC
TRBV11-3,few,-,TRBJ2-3,CASSLGTRVGGTDTQYF,TGTGCCAGCAGCTTAGGGACCCGGGTCGGAGGCACAGATACGCAGTATTTT
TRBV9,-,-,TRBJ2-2,CASSETVNTGELFF,TGTGCCAGCAGCGAGACAGTGAACACCGGGGAGCTGTTTTTT
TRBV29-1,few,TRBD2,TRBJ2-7,CSVEGASGLYEQYF,TGCAGCGTTGAAGGGGCTAGCGGTCTCTACGAGCAGTACTTC
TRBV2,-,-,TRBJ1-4,CASSPGEGGKLFF,TGTGCCAGCAGCCCCGGGGAAGGAGGAAAACTGTTTTTT
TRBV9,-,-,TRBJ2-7,CASSVAGDLPSEQYF,TGTGCCAGCAGCGTAGCCGGGGACCTACCCTCCGAGCAGTACTTC
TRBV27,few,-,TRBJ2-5,CASSARTEETQYF,TGTGCCAGCAGCGCAAGGACAGAAGAGACCCAGTACTTC
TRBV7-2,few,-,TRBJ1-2,CASSPGVRYTF,TGTGCCAGCAGCCCCGGGGTGCGCTACACCTTC
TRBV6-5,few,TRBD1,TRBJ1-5,CASSLQGAHQPQHF,TGTGCCAGCAGTTTGCAGGGGGCGCATCAGCCCCAGCATTTT
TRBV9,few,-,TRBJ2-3,CASSVRLTTDTQYF,TGTGCCAGCAGCGTCAGACTTACCACAGATACGCAGTATTTT
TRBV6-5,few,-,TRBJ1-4,CASRRQRWGNEKLFF,TGTGCCAGCAGACGCCAACGGTGGGGGAATGAAAAACTGTTTTTT
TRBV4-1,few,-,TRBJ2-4,CASSQEPENIQYF,TGCGCCAGCAGCCAAGAGCCTGAAAACATTCAGTACTTC
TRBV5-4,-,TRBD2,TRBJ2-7,CASSRGGPSYEQYF,TGTGCCAGCAGTCGCGGGGGACCCTCCTACGAGCAGTACTTC
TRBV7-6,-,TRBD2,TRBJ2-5,CASSLPSGGSQETQYF,TGTGCCAGCAGCTTACCCAGCGGGGGATCCCAAGAGACCCAGTACTTC
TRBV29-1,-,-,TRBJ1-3,CSGWGPGNTIYF,TGCAGCGGGTGGGGACCTGGAAACACCATATATTTT
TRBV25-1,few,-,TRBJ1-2,CASRSSAVYGYTF,TGTGCCAGCAGAAGTTCGGCTGTCTATGGCTACACCTTC
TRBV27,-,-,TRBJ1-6,CASSLYNSPLHF,TGTGCCAGCAGTTTGTATAATTCACCCCTCCACTTT
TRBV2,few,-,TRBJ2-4,CASDLTKNIQYF,TGTGCCAGCGATCTTACCAAAAACATTCAGTACTTC
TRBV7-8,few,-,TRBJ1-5,CASSPRRSGDQPQHF,TGTGCCAGCAGCCCCCGTCGGTCTGGAGATCAGCCCCAGCATTTT
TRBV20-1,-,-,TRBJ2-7,CSLQSSYEQYF,TGCAGTTTACAGTCCTCCTACGAGCAGTACTTC
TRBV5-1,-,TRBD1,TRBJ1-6,CASSLEGTGPWPLHF,TGCGCCAGCAGCTTGGAAGGGACAGGCCCTTGGCCCCTCCACTTT
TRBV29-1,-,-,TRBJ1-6,CSVAQSSYNSPLHF,TGCAGCGTAGCCCAGAGCTCCTATAATTCACCCCTCCACTTT
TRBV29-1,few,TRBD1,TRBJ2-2,CSVVWTGNSGELFF,TGCAGCGTTGTCTGGACAGGGAATTCCGGGGAGCTGTTTTTT
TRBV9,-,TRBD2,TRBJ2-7,CASSVEHGTLRGTNCEQYF,TGTGCCAGCAGCGTAGAACACGGGACCTTGCGGGGGACCAACTGCGAGCAGTACTTC
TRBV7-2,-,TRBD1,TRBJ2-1,CASSFATGYRFF,TGTGCCAGCAGCTTCGCGACAGGGTACCGTTTCTTC
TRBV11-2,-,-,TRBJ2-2,CASSSQYTGELFF,TGTGCCAGCAGCTCCCAGTACACCGGGGAGCTGTTTTTT
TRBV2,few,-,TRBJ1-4,CALNRRTDEKLFF,TGTGCCCTTAACCGACGGACAGATGAAAAACTGTTTTTT
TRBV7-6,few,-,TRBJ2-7,CASSLGQPTYEQYF,TGTGCCAGCAGCTTAGGGCAGCCCACCTACGAGCAGTACTTC
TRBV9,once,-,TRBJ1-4,CASSVAGGATNEKLFF,TGTGCCAGCAGCGTAGCGGGGGGGGCAACTAATGAAAAACTGTTTTTT
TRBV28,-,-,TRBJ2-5,CASGIRLPQETQYF,TGTGCCAGCGGGATTCGGCTCCCCCAAGAGACCCAGTACTTC
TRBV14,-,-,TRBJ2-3,CASSQGVAQYF,TGTGCCAGCAGCCAAGGGGTGGCGCAGTATTTT
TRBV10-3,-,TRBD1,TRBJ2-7,CAISARDRAYEQYF,TGTGCCATCAGTGCCCGGGACAGGGCCTACGAGCAGTACTTC
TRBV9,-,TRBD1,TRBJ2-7,CASSGTGTGAEQYF,TGTGCCAGCAGCGGGACCGGGACAGGGGCCGAGCAGTACTTC